The clone carrying this T cell receptor beta chain was detected a few times. Germline CDR1 and CDR2: DFQATT and SNEGSKA (reference sequence). The CDR3 covers 15 residues. The trim removed 6 bases at V and 4 bases at J, leaving 7 bases unmatched. The sample originates from a study of early T cells in non-severe SARS-CoV-2 infection. MiXCR, run by TCRdb on the 5' RACE reads, gives a single entry per CDR3 protein. The sample consists of approximately 75,000 distinct CDR3 sequences, approximately 4.5% of them appearing once. The sequence came from an adult who was a healthcare worker with PCR-confirmed SARS-CoV-2 infection or an uninfected control (not recorded which). The donor label of this sample is uncertain. The starting material was whole blood, obtained at baseline. This rearrangement joins TRBV20-1 to TRBJ2-1; 12 bases agree with TRBD2. DNA of the CDR3: TGCAGTGCCCTTGGACTAGCGGGACTTTACAATGAGCAGTTCTTC. Encoded protein: CSALGLAGLYNEQFF.